This T cell receptor (beta chain) emerged from a study of beta chain features in type 1 diabetes (dated by TCRdb to 2016 to 2019). Study-wide context: No differences in mean age, gender distribution, total cell number or subset yield were found between patients and healthy donors. Across all samples, around 100 million sorted cells were examined, and cell number per subset correlated strongly with RNA yield. The study compared TCRB repertoires of sorted circulating CD4+ T cell subsets between recently diagnosed type 1 diabetes patients and matched healthy donors. Regulatory and stem cell-like memory subsets were isolated from only 8 patients and about eight healthy donors, whereas naive and central memory subsets came from all 28 donors.

This clone was picked up a small number of times. Its antigen remains unidentified. Base-call qualities are not available, and no considerably larger clone is one nucleotide away. Reading the germline V gene (reference sequence) gives CDR1 GTSNPN and CDR2 SVGIG. The CDR3 starts with the cysteine, ends with the phenylalanine, and has 15 residues. Only CDR3 DNA remains: 45 bases, in frame from the first base. Germline trimming: 0 bases from V, 4 bases from J; junction bases outside gene matches: 3. The High Capacity cDNA Reverse Transcription Kit was used to reverse transcribe all of the isolated RNA, meaning that expressed TCRB transcripts were what got sequenced. Deep immunoSEQ sequencing was applied to naive, central memory and regulatory T cell samples, giving an average of around 3.8 million total reads per sample. Sorted cells were lysed in RLT buffer, and RNA was extracted using DNase-treated RNeasy Micro or Mini kits according to cell number. To prevent cross-contamination, every cell subset was processed on its own, while patient and healthy donor samples were processed together. The immunoSEQ multiplex PCR was used to amplify TCRB sequences from cDNA, yielding 87-bp fragments that span the CDR3 region. The amplicons were sequenced using the Illumina HiSeq platform. Per the original workflow: Synthetic template baselines were used to correct PCR bias computationally, reads within Hamming distance 2 were collapsed, and singletons that could not be merged were discarded. Reads were aligned against IMGT to assign V, D and J genes, CDR3 length and insertions or deletions at six rearrangement sites. Within each subset, clonotype counts were normalized to the number of sorted cells before true diversity and Gini coefficients were calculated with the tcR R package. Repertoire sharing was quantified using the overlap coefficient calculated on TCRB nucleotide sequences. As a proxy for the pre-selection repertoire, out-of-frame TCRB sequences from naive cells were analyzed. Sourced from immuneACCESS, this table was stored by TCRdb with only in-frame sequences that have V and J called. A share of the clones is absent; for the studies checked, an unresolved V gene accounts for under half, and the remainder has no known explanation. D and trimming were read from the DNA, whereas the V and J calls and clone size are those reported in that table. The sample has a few hundred thousand clones on record, 9.5% to 13% of them singletons. The ten largest clones represent over 0.015% of the sample.

Broad study findings and their caveats: Only small numbers of individuals were included in the HLA sub-analyses, which left unresolved whether HLA type had any influence on TCRB rearrangement. A moderate but significant shortening of TCRB CDR3 length was observed in type 1 diabetes patients in all four CD4+ subsets. Naive, central memory and regulatory TCRB repertoires appeared more similar among patients than among healthy donors. Sequencing cDNA rather than genomic DNA could over-represent highly expressing activated cells, although activation and CD3 levels did not differ between groups. PCR may preferentially amplify shorter templates, but because patient and control samples were amplified and corrected together, any resulting skew would affect both groups equally. At VDJ recombination sites, patients with type 1 diabetes made fewer insertions and deleted more nucleotides, a pattern implying thymic rearrangement abnormalities.

Each donor gave one peripheral blood draw, about 110 mL on average, collected into heparinised tubes. A BD FACSAria II was used to sort naive, central memory, regulatory and stem cell-like memory CD4+ T cells with a panel that included CD45RO, CCR7, CD25, CD127, CD95 and CD27. Every sorted population had a purity above 98%. Right away, PBMCs were isolated by Lymphoprep density gradient centrifugation and were stained directly, with no culture step. Samples were stained and sorted in pairs, with one healthy donor and one patient per experiment, so that batch effects were minimized. The chain links TRBV30 with TRBJ2-2, and 9 bases in between align with TRBD1. Sequenced material: naive CD4+ T cells from blood. Per the publication, the cell subset or site label means: true naive CD4+ T cells. This TCR was sampled from a young man with type 1 diabetes. For the CDR3, the sequence is CAWSVRDRATGELFF. The DNA sequence follows: TGTGCCTGGAGTGTACGGGACAGGGCCACCGGGGAGCTGTTTTTT.